The clone carrying this TCR beta chain is termed medium-sized (0.01 to 0.1%). The sample is drawn from a study of spatial heterogeneity in lung cancer. Time point in this sample: sample taken at primary tumor resection. Unsorted whole RNA samples from tumor, nontumor lung or frozen PBMC were sequenced. Samples were obtained from around 73 donors, all untreated early-stage non-small cell lung cancer patients. CDR3 length equals 16 residues. Trimming left V 2 bases short and J 3 bases short, with 15 bases between. Germline CDR1 and CDR2: KGHSH and LQKENI. TCRdb re-called the 5' RACE reads through MiXCR, storing one row per CDR3 protein. Seen here are 5,500 to 8,000 distinct CDR3 sequences, around 21% observed once, and the top ten hold roughly a sixth.

This chain joins TRBV18 and TRBJ2-3, with D perhaps TRBD1 or TRBD2 (7 bases each). The material was PBMCs, obtained at surgery. This receptor was identified in a female donor with early-stage non-small cell lung cancer. The CDR3 reads CASSPSNRGLTDTQYF. For the CDR3, the DNA is TGTGCCAGCTCACCATCTAACAGGGGACTAACAGATACGCAGTATTTT.